The 9 T cell receptor beta chains below come from one sample, sequenced in a study of blood T cell repertoires in COVID-19. Profiled with immunoSEQ multiplex PCR; TCRdb holds only in-frame clones, not every one. Of over 300,000 clones listed, around 89% are singletons. Sequenced material: peripheral blood. The receptors here all came from a man in his forties or fifties with acute or convalescent COVID-19.

The rearrangement joins TRBV10-2 to TRBJ1-1; 10 bases agree with TRBD1. Germline values: CDR1 WSHSY, CDR2 SAAADI. This CDR3 comprises 13 residues. Losses at the gene ends were 10 bases for V and 4 bases for J; bases not matched to a gene: 6. The CDR3 region has the DNA TGCGCCACCCGACAGGGGGCGGTCACTGAAGCTTTCTTT. It specifies CATRQGAVTEAFF.

The V and J genes are TRBV9 and TRBJ1-1; 9 nucleotides line up with TRBD1. This CDR3 has 13 amino acids. From germline, CDR1 is SGDLS and CDR2 YYNGEE. J lost 7 bases, V lost 3 bases, and 4 bases had no gene match. As DNA, the CDR3 is TGTGCCAGCAGCGCGCGGACAGGGGATGAAGCTTTCTTT. It codes for CASSARTGDEAFF.

The chain's CDR3 is CASSLGGAENTEAFF. The CDR3, as DNA: TGTGCCAGCAGCTTAGGTGGGGCAGAGAACACTGAAGCTTTCTTT. The rearrangement uses TRBV7-2 and TRBJ1-1; weak D call: TRBD1 (5 bases). Deletions cut 1 base from V and 1 base from J, with 10 bases between. Germline V gene lookup returns CDR1 SGHTA and CDR2 FQGNSA. The CDR3 spans 15 residues.

This rearrangement joins TRBV5-1 to TRBJ2-5; 9 bases are a match to TRBD1. The germline V gene encodes CDR1 SGHRS and CDR2 YFSETQ. V was pared by 4 bases and J by 2 bases, with 6 bases of the junction left unmatched. The CDR3 totals 15 residues. DNA of the CDR3: TGCGCCAGCAGCCCCTGGACAGGGGCGCAAGAGACCCAGTACTTC. This codes for CASSPWTGAQETQYF.

The V and J genes are TRBV21-1 and TRBJ2-7; the tabulated D call, TRBD1, remains unverified against the DNA. TRBV21-1 constitutes a pseudogene. This CDR3 region has 15 residues. CDR3 bases: TGTGCCAGCAGCAAAGGGGGCATGGGCGATTACGAGCAGTACTTC. This gives the protein CASSKGGMGDYEQYF.

The V gene is TRBV2, the J gene TRBJ1-2, with 7 nucleotides matching TRBD1. This CDR3 spans 16 amino acids. The germline V gene has CDR1 SNHLY and CDR2 FYNNEI. Losses at the gene ends were 6 bases for V and 2 bases for J; bases not matched to a gene: 12. CDR3 region: CASSLPGQPSNYGYTF. CDR3 DNA sequence: TGTGCCAGCAGCCTTCCGGGACAGCCCTCAAACTATGGCTACACCTTC.

Only a few counts were recorded for this clone. The CDR3 coding sequence is TGTGCCAGCAGTTACTCAAGGGGGACTAGCGGATACGAGCAGTACTTC. Amino acids: CASSYSRGTSGYEQYF. V is TRBV6-6 and J is TRBJ2-7, with TRBD2 matching over 11 bases. The CDR3 covers 16 residues. The germline gives CDR1 MNHNY, CDR2 SVGAGI (reference sequence). V shed 0 bases, J shed 4 bases, and the junction held 5 bases outside the gene matches.

The chain employs TRBV2 and TRBJ1-6, with D unresolved. The ends were cut back, 6 bases at V and 9 bases at J, with 18 bases in the middle. Germline V CDR1 and CDR2: SNHLY, FYNNEI. CDR3 length: 15 amino acids. The CDR3 sequence is CASSSGGQIGSPLHF. The DNA for the CDR3 is TGTGCCAGCAGCTCCGGTGGGCAGATTGGTTCACCCCTCCACTTT.

V and J are TRBV27 and TRBJ1-2; the match to TRBD1 covers 9 bases. The CDR3 spans 17 residues. V dropped 2 bases and J dropped 0; count of bases not matched to a gene: 7. The germline CDR1 and CDR2 sequences are MNHEY and SMNVEV (reference sequence). CDR3 DNA: TGTGCCAGCAGTTTAGTGGGACAGGGTGTTCCTAACTATGGCTACACCTTC. As protein: CASSLVGQGVPNYGYTF.